What follows are 21 T cell receptor beta chains derived from one specimen sequenced in a study of cytomegalovirus exposure and HLA in healthy donors. Researchers ran the PCR with 60 Vbeta and 13 Jbeta primers. The method was immunoSEQ multiplex PCR; TCRdb's version includes in-frame clones alone and lacks a portion of them. The table lists about 200,000 clones, 70% of them singletons. Sequenced input: PBMCs. The source of these receptors is a middle-aged man in good health and CMV-seropositive.

The genes are TRBV5-1 and TRBJ1-6; TRBD1 matches at 7 bases. V lost 1 base and J lost 6; bases outside the gene matches: 7. CDR3 size: 16 residues. Germline V CDR1 and CDR2: SGHRS, YFSETQ. DNA of the CDR3: TGCGCCAGCAGCTTGTTGCAGGGGGAAAGTAATTCACCCCTCCACTTT. It yields the protein CASSLLQGESNSPLHF.

The chain carries TRBV7-2 and TRBJ2-3, with unresolved D. Germline V CDR1 and CDR2: SGHTA, FQGNSA. The V end was cut by 3 bases, the J end by 5 bases, with 9 bases between. This CDR3 is built from 13 residues. The CDR3 region has the DNA TGTGCCAGCAGCTTTCAGGCAAAAGATACGCAGTATTTT. Its translation is CASSFQAKDTQYF.

This chain connects TRBV7-8 to TRBJ2-1; D gene ambiguous. The CDR3 is 13 residues long. Trimming cost V 4 bases and J 0 bases, with 4 bases left between them. CDR1 and CDR2 from the germline V gene are SGHVS and FQNEAQ. The CDR3 reads CASSWSSYNEQFF. CDR3 in DNA: TGTGCCAGCAGCTGGAGCTCCTACAATGAGCAGTTCTTC.

V is TRBV18 and J is TRBJ1-1; perhaps TRBD1 as D (5 bases). Trimming pared 5 bases from V and 4 bases from J, leaving 11 bases between. Germline-derived CDR1 and CDR2 are KGHSH and LQKENI. This CDR3 has 13 residues. The CDR3 here is CASSSGLITEAFF. The CDR3 region has the DNA TGTGCCAGCTCATCGGGACTCATCACTGAAGCTTTCTTT.

The chain is built from TRBV7-7 and TRBJ2-3, with TRBD2 matching 9 bases. The V gene end was trimmed by 1 base and the J gene end by 4 bases; junction bases not matched to a gene: 0. Looked up from germline, CDR1 is SSHAT and CDR2 is FNYEAQ (reference sequence). This CDR3 spans 14 amino acids. CDR3 in amino acids: CASSLGLAADTQYF. The CDR3 coding sequence is TGTGCCAGCAGCTTAGGACTAGCGGCAGATACGCAGTATTTT.

The rearrangement uses TRBV6-6 and TRBJ1-2; 7 bases align to TRBD1. There are 15 residues in the CDR3. Germline CDR1 MNHNY, CDR2 SVGAGI (reference sequence). The V gene end was trimmed by 4 bases and the J gene end by 8 bases; junction bases not matched to a gene: 13. In DNA form, the CDR3 reads TGTGCCAGCAGTTCCCCGGGACAGTCAACTAAAGGCTACACCTTC. Its protein is CASSSPGQSTKGYTF.

This chain joins TRBV9 and TRBJ2-3, with 9 bases lining up with TRBD2. The CDR3 is 14 residues long. Germline V gene lookup returns CDR1 SGDLS and CDR2 YYNGEE. V lost 4 bases to trimming and J lost 4 bases; unmatched junction nucleotides: 4. CDR3 nucleotides: TGTGCCAGCAGCAAGGGACTAGCCTCAGATACGCAGTATTTT. This encodes CASSKGLASDTQYF.

This rearrangement joins TRBV6-1 to TRBJ1-1; D is undetermined. The germline V and J ends were trimmed by 7 bases and 1 base, with 16 bases remaining between them. CDR3 length: 15 residues. The germline CDR1 and CDR2 sequences are MNHNS and SASEGT. The DNA of the CDR3 is TGTGCCAGCACCAAAAGGAGGGTGACGAACACTGAAGCTTTCTTT. It encodes CASTKRRVTNTEAFF.

This clone was seen only a few times. The V call is TRBV5-5, the J call TRBJ2-2, with a weak D call TRBD1 (6 bases). The CDR3 totals 15 residues. Germline CDR1 is SGHKS and CDR2 is YYEKEE (reference sequence). V was pared by 3 bases and J by 4 bases, with 13 bases between. The CDR3 DNA sequence: TGTGCCAGCAGCTCTGCCAGGGGTCCCACCGGGGAGCTGTTTTTT. It yields the protein CASSSARGPTGELFF.

This sequence joins TRBV28 and TRBJ1-1; 7 nucleotides agree with TRBD1. With 6 bases clipped from V and 8 bases from J, the junction kept 9 bases outside the gene matches. CDR3 length: 13 amino acids. The germline V gene has CDR1 MDHEN and CDR2 SYDVKM. CDR3 coding DNA: TGTGCCAGCAGCACCCCTACGACAGGGGAAGCTTTCTTT. Amino acids: CASSTPTTGEAFF.

This chain uses TRBV7-5 with TRBJ2-7; the table's D gene call, TRBD2, was not cross checked with the DNA. TRBV7-5 is a listed pseudogene. The CDR3 runs 11 residues. The CDR3 DNA reads as TGCGAGAAGAAGGCGGCATACGAGCAGTACTTC. It is translated as CEKKAAYEQYF.

The CDR3 sequence is CASSLAPGTGLFYEQYF. CDR3 in DNA: TGTGCCAGCAGCTTAGCGCCCGGGACAGGTCTCTTCTACGAGCAGTACTTC. The chain carries TRBV5-6 and TRBJ2-7, with 8 bases lining up with TRBD1. The CDR3 runs 17 residues. The ends lost 2 bases at V and 3 bases at J; junction bases unmatched: 13. From germline, CDR1 is SGHDT and CDR2 YYEEEE.

V usage is TRBV5-1 and J usage is TRBJ2-3; a weak D match, TRBD1 (5 bases). The CDR3 spans 12 residues. The V end lost 4 bases, the J end lost 6 bases, and 9 bases lay between the germline ends. Germline CDR1 SGHRS, CDR2 YFSETQ. As DNA, the CDR3 is TGCGCCAGCAGCCTCAGGGCCGATACGCAGTATTTT. This codes for CASSLRADTQYF.

The chain uses TRBV6-6 and TRBJ2-2; TRBD2 aligns across 8 bases. There are 15 residues in the CDR3. The V and J ends lost 2 bases and 5 bases, in that order; junction bases with no gene match: 4. CDR1 and CDR2 (germline): MNHNY, SVGAGI (reference sequence). This chain's CDR3 is CASSYAGGYTGELFF. Written as DNA, the CDR3 is TGTGCCAGCAGTTACGCGGGGGGCTATACCGGGGAGCTGTTTTTT.

This clone was found once. This chain connects TRBV7-2 to TRBJ2-3; 12 bases agree with TRBD2. The CDR3 covers 15 residues. Looked up from germline, CDR1 is SGHTA and CDR2 is FQGNSA. After removal of 8 bases from V and 2 bases from J, the junction contained 5 bases not matched to a gene. The CDR3 region has the DNA TGTGCCAGCGGGACTAGCGGGTCCTACACAGATACGCAGTATTTT. Translating gives CASGTSGSYTDTQYF.

This rearrangement joins TRBV27 to TRBJ1-1, with a tentative D call TRBD1 (6 bases). From germline, CDR1 is MNHEY and CDR2 SMNVEV (reference sequence). The CDR3 covers 18 residues. V was trimmed by 0 bases and J by 1 base, leaving 18 bases between them. CDR3 in DNA: TGTGCCAGCAGTTTATCGCGGGGGGCGGGGAAAACGAACACTGAAGCTTTCTTT. It yields the protein CASSLSRGAGKTNTEAFF.

V usage is TRBV5-1 and J usage is TRBJ2-1, with D tentatively TRBD1 (6 bases). CDR3 length: 15 residues. The V end lost 10 bases, the J end lost 4 bases, and 21 bases lay between the germline ends. From germline, CDR1 is SGHRS and CDR2 YFSETQ. The CDR3 protein is CACQQGLGAYNEQFF. DNA of the CDR3: TGCGCCTGCCAGCAGGGGTTGGGGGCATACAATGAGCAGTTCTTC.

As for this clone: The same CDR3 can be traced to other DNA sequences in this sample. For the CDR3, the DNA is TGTGCCAGCAGTCTCCAGGGAAACACCATATATTTT. This translates into CASSLQGNTIYF. The V gene is TRBV28, the J gene TRBJ1-3; unclear D gene. V lost 5 bases to trimming and J lost 4 bases, with 6 bases between them. Germline CDR1 reads MDHEN; CDR2 reads SYDVKM. This CDR3 has 12 amino acids. The full variable domain, with the rest looked up from reference TRBV28 and TRBJ1-3, is DVKVTQSSRYLVKRTGEKVFLECVQDMDHENMFWYRQDPGLGLRLIYFSYDVKMKEKGDIPEGYSVSREKKERFSLILESASTNQTSMYLCASSLQGNTIYFGEGSWLTVV.

This clone was seen a single time. The chain has TRBV7-8 and TRBJ2-2; maybe TRBD1 (5 bases). Trimming stripped 2 bases from V and 4 bases from J, with 5 bases between. The CDR3 consists of 13 residues. Germline CDR1 reads SGHVS; CDR2 reads FQNEAQ. The CDR3 here is CASSLQGTGELFF. For the CDR3, the DNA is TGTGCCAGCAGCTTACAGGGCACCGGGGAGCTGTTTTTT.

The chain couples TRBV9 to TRBJ1-1; D is ambiguous. V was trimmed by 4 bases and J by 1 base, leaving 11 bases between them. Germline V gives CDR1 SGDLS, CDR2 YYNGEE. The CDR3 has 14 residues. Written as DNA, the CDR3 is TGTGCCAGCAGCCCCCTTCCAGAGAACACTGAAGCTTTCTTT. Its protein product is CASSPLPENTEAFF.

The CDR3 coding sequence is TGTGCCAGCAGTCCACCCTCGGAGTACTATGGCTACACCTTC. Its protein is CASSPPSEYYGYTF. The chain joins TRBV28 to TRBJ1-2; no definite D call. Per the germline V gene, CDR1 is MDHEN and CDR2 is SYDVKM. Trimming removed 5 bases at V and 3 bases at J, with 13 bases between. The CDR3 has 14 residues.